This TCR beta chain was documented in a study of response to subunit inactivated influenza vaccine. Study results and limitations: There was a suggestion from the authors that each seasonal influenza vaccination recruits few new T cells.

Worth noting for this clonotype: No antigen is known for it.

TCRdb passed the RT-PCR reads through MiXCR, listing each CDR3 protein once. The sample records a few hundred thousand distinct CDR3 sequences, 13% to 15% being singletons. Germline V lookup: CDR1 SGHKS, CDR2 YYEKEE (reference sequence). Trimming took 0 bases from V and 4 from J; bases not matched to a gene: 4. This CDR3 has 17 amino acids. The rearrangement links TRBV5-5 to TRBJ2-2; TRBD2 aligns across 12 bases. The sample in question was PBMCs from blood, obtained 12 days after vaccination. The TCR was taken from a man aged 50 or older who received an inactivated influenza vaccine. The CDR3 DNA follows: TGTGCCAGCAGCTTGGCGGCTAGCGGGGGGGTCACCGGGGAGCTGTTTTTT. It is translated as CASSLAASGGVTGELFF.